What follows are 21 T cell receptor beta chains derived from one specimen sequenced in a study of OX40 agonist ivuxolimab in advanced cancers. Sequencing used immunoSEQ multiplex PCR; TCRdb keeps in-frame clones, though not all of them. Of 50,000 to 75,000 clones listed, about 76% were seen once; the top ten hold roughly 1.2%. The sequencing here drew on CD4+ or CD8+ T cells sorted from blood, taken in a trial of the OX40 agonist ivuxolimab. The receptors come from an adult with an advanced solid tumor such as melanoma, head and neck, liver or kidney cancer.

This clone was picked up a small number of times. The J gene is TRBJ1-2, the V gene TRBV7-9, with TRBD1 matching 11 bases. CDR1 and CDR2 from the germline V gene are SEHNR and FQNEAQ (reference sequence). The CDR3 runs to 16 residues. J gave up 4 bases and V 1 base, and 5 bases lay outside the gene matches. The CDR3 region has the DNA TGTGCCAGCAGCTTAGGGGGGACAGGGGGTATCTATGGCTACACCTTC. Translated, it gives CASSLGGTGGIYGYTF.

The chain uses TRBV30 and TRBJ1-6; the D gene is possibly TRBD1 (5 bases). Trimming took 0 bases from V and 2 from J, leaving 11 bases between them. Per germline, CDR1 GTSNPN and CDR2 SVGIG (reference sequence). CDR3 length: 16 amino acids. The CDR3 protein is CAWSVYLGPYNSPLHF. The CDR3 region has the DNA TGTGCCTGGAGTGTCTACCTGGGGCCCTATAATTCACCCCTCCACTTT.

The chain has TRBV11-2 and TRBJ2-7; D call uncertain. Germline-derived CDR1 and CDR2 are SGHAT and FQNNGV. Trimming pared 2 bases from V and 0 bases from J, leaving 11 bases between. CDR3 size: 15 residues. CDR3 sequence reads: CASSLNLQNSYEQYF. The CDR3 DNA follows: TGTGCCAGCAGCTTAAATTTGCAGAACTCCTACGAGCAGTACTTC.

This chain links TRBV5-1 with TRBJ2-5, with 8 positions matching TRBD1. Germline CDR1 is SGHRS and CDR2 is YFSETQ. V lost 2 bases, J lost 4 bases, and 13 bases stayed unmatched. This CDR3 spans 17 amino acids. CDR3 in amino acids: CASSFSGQDRVVETQYF. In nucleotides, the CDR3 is TGCGCCAGCAGCTTTTCGGGACAGGACAGGGTCGTAGAGACCCAGTACTTC.

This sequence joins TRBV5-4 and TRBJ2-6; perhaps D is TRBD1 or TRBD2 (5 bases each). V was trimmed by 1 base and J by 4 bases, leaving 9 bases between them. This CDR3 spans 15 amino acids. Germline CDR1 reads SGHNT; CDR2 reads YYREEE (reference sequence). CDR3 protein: CASSLPGTGANVLTF. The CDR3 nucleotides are TGTGCCAGCAGCTTGCCGGGGACCGGGGCCAACGTCCTGACTTTC.

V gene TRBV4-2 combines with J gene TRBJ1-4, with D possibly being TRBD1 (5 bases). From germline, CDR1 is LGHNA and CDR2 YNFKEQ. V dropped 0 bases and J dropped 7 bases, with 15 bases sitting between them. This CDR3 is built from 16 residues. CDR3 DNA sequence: TGTGCCAGCAGCCAAGATTCCAGGGACCGTCCTGAAAAACTGTTTTTT. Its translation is CASSQDSRDRPEKLFF.

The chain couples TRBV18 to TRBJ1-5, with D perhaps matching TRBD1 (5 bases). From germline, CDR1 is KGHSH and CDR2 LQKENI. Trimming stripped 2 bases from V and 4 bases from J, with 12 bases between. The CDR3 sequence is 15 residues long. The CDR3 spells CASSPAGVGNQPQHF. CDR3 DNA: TGTGCCAGCTCACCAGCGGGGGTTGGGAATCAGCCCCAGCATTTT.

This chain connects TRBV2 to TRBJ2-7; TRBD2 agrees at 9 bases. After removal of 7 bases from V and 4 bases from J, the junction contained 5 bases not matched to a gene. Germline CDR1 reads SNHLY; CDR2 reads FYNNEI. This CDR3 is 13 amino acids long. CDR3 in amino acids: CASKWRGGYEQYF. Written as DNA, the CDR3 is TGTGCCAGCAAGTGGCGGGGGGGTTACGAGCAGTACTTC.

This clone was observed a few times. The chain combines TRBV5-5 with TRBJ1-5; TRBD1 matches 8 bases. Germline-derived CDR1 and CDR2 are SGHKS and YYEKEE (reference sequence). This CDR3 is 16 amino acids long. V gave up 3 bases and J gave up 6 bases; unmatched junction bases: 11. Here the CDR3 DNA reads TGTGCCAGCAGCTCGGGCTTCAGGGGGCAGACTCAGCCCCAGCATTTT. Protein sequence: CASSSGFRGQTQPQHF.

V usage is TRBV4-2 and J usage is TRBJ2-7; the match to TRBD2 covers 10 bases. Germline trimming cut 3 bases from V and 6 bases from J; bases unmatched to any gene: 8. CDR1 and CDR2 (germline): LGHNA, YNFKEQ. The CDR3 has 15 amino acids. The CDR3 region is CASSHLGLATFEQYF. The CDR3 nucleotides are TGTGCCAGCAGCCATTTGGGACTAGCGACGTTCGAGCAGTACTTC.

CDR3 amino acids: CATSSRQGNSYEQYF. The CDR3 bases are TGTGCCACCAGCAGTAGACAGGGAAATAGCTACGAGCAGTACTTC. The V call is TRBV15, the J call TRBJ2-7; TRBD1 matches at 7 bases. Trimming took 3 bases from V and 3 from J; bases not matched to a gene: 8. The CDR3 consists of 15 residues. Germline-derived CDR1 and CDR2 are LNHNV and YYDKDF (reference sequence).

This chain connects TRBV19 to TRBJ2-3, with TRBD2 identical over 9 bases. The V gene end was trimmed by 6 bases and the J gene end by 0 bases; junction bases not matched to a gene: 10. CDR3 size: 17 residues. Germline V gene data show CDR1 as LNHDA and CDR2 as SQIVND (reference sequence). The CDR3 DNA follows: TGTGCCAGTAGAGCTAGCGGGGTAGCGACTAGCACAGATACGCAGTATTTT. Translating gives CASRASGVATSTDTQYF. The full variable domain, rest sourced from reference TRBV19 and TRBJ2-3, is DGGITQSPKYLFRKEGQNVTLSCEQNLNHDAMYWYRQDPGQGLRLIYYSQIVNDFQKGDIAEGYSVSREKKESFPLTVTSAQKNPTAFYLCASRASGVATSTDTQYFGPGTRLTVL.

DNA of the CDR3: TGTGCCAGCAGCTTGGAATTCGGCTACACGAATGAGCAGTTCTTC. This encodes CASSLEFGYTNEQFF. This chain connects TRBV5-4 to TRBJ2-1; no reliable D call. The CDR3 length is 15 residues. Per the germline V gene, CDR1 is SGHNT and CDR2 is YYREEE (reference sequence). Trimming stripped 0 bases from V and 7 bases from J, with 14 bases between.

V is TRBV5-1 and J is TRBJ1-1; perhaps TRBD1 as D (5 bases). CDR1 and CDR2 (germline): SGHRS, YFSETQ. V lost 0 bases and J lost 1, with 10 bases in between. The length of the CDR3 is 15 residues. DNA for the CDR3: TGCGCCAGCAGCTTGGTTGGGGCATCGAACACTGAAGCTTTCTTT. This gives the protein CASSLVGASNTEAFF.

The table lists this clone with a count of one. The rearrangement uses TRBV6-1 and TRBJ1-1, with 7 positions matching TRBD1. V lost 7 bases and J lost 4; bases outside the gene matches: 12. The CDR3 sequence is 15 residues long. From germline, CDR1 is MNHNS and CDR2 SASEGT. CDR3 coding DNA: TGTGCCAGCAAGTTTGACAGGGATAGGGCCACTGAAGCTTTCTTT. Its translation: CASKFDRDRATEAFF.

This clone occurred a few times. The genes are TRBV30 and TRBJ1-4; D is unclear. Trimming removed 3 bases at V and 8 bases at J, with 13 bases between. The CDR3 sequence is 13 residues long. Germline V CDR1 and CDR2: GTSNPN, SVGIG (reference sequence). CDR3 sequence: CAWSASEGEKLFF. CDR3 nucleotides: TGTGCCTGGAGCGCGAGCGAAGGGGAAAAACTGTTTTTT.

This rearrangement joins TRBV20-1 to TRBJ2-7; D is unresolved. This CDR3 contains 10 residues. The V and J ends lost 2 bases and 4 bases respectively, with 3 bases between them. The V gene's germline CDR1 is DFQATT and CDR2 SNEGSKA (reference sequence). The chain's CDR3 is CSARNYEQYF. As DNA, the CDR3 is TGCAGTGCTAGAAATTACGAGCAGTACTTC.

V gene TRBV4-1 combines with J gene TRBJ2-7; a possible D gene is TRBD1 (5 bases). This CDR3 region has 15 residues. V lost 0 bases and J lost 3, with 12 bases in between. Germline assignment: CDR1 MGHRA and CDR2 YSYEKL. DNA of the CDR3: TGCGCCAGCAGCCAAGAACAGGTGATTTTCTACGAGCAGTACTTC. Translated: CASSQEQVIFYEQYF.

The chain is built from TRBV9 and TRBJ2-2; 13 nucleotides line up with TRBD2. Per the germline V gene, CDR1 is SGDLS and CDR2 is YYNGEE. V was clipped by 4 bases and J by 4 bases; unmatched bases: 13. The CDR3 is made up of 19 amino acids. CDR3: CASSLKPGLAGSATGELFF. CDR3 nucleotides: TGTGCCAGCAGCCTTAAGCCGGGACTAGCGGGGTCTGCCACCGGGGAGCTGTTTTTT.

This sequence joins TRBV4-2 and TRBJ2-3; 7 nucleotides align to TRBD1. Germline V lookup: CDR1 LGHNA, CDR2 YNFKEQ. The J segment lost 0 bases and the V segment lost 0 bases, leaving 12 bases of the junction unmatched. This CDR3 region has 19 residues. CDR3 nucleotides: TGTGCCAGCAGCCAAGAGAGACTCCCCGGGACAGCTAGCACAGATACGCAGTATTTT. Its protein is CASSQERLPGTASTDTQYF.

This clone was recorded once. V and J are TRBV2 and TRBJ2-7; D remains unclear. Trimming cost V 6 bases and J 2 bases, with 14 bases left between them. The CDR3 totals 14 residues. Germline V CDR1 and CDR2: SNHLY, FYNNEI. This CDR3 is CASRELDHTYEQYF. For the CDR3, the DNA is TGTGCCAGCAGGGAATTGGACCATACCTACGAGCAGTACTTC.